Listed here are 12 T cell receptor beta chains from one sample, sequenced in a study of OX40 agonist ivuxolimab in advanced cancers. Preparation of the library involved the immunoSEQ multiplex PCR assay. TCRdb retrieved this table from immuneACCESS and kept in-frame rearrangements only. Not all clones are present; in checked studies, unresolved V genes account for under half, and no reason is known for the remainder. The sample profile shows over 90,000 clones; about nine tenths of them were found once. The ten largest clones add up to around 5.5% of the sample. The sample was CD4+ or CD8+ T cells sorted from blood, taken in a trial of the OX40 agonist ivuxolimab. Source of these receptors: an adult with an advanced solid tumor such as melanoma, head and neck, liver or kidney cancer.

The rearrangement joins TRBV19 to TRBJ1-4; 7 bases map to TRBD1. The CDR3 totals 15 residues. V lost 6 bases to trimming and J lost 0 bases; unmatched junction nucleotides: 4. In germline, CDR1 is LNHDA, CDR2 SQIVND (reference sequence). The CDR3 DNA is TGTGCCAGTAGACTGACAGGGACAACTAATGAAAAACTGTTTTTT. As protein: CASRLTGTTNEKLFF.

The chain's CDR3 is CSVEERGAAEEQYF. CDR3 coding DNA: TGCAGCGTTGAAGAACGGGGGGCGGCGGAAGAGCAGTACTTC. The J gene is TRBJ2-7, the V gene TRBV29-1; tentatively, D is TRBD2 (7 bases). Germline V CDR1 and CDR2: SQVTM, ANQGSEA. The V end lost 0 bases, the J end lost 7 bases, and 16 bases lay between the germline ends. This CDR3 has 14 amino acids.

V usage is TRBV2 and J usage is TRBJ2-7; 7 bases match TRBD1. The V gene end was trimmed by 8 bases and the J gene end by 4 bases; junction bases not matched to a gene: 5. The V gene's germline CDR1 is SNHLY and CDR2 FYNNEI. This CDR3 contains 12 residues. CDR3 sequence (DNA): TGTGCCAGCTCGGGACAGATTTACGAGCAGTACTTC. It is translated as CASSGQIYEQYF.

The J gene is TRBJ2-1, the V gene TRBV7-9; D is tentatively TRBD1 or TRBD2 (5 bases each). V was shortened by 1 base and J by 4 bases, with 8 bases between the two germline ends. From germline, CDR1 is SEHNR and CDR2 FQNEAQ (reference sequence). The CDR3 sequence is 14 residues long. The CDR3 DNA is TGTGCCAGCAGCTTAGTGGGACGGTACAATGAGCAGTTCTTC. Amino acid sequence: CASSLVGRYNEQFF.

V usage is TRBV7-9 and J usage is TRBJ2-7; D is perhaps TRBD1 or TRBD2 (5 bases each). This CDR3 spans 13 amino acids. V lost 8 bases, J lost 4 bases, and 15 bases lay in between. Germline V gene lookup returns CDR1 SEHNR and CDR2 FQNEAQ (reference sequence). The CDR3 DNA reads TGTGCCAGCGCCCCGGGGACGGTTTACGAGCAGTACTTC. This codes for CASAPGTVYEQYF.

The chain carries TRBV11-2 and TRBJ2-7, with 8 bases identical to TRBD1. CDR1 SGHAT and CDR2 FQNNGV come from the germline V gene. This CDR3 has 15 residues. After removal of 2 bases from V and 3 bases from J, the junction contained 6 bases not matched to a gene. CDR3 protein: CASSLTGGMIYEQYF. The CDR3 DNA reads as TGTGCCAGCAGCTTAACAGGGGGGATGATCTACGAGCAGTACTTC.

The rearrangement joins TRBV7-2 to TRBJ2-2, with D unresolved. Trimming stripped 5 bases from V and 5 bases from J, with 6 bases between. Germline V gene data show CDR1 as SGHTA and CDR2 as FQGNSA. CDR3 size: 12 residues. Written as DNA, the CDR3 is TGTGCCAGCAGCCCCTATACCGGGGAGCTGTTTTTT. Its protein is CASSPYTGELFF.

The chain links TRBV13 to TRBJ1-6; 8 bases align to TRBD1. The CDR3 contains 16 residues. Trimming cost V 0 bases and J 7 bases; bases outside gene matches: 5. From germline, CDR1 is PRHDT and CDR2 FYEKMQ (reference sequence). The CDR3 coding sequence is TGTGCCAGCAGCTTAGGACAACAGGGGGGGAATTCACCCCTCCACTTT. Encoded protein: CASSLGQQGGNSPLHF.

The chain carries TRBV9 and TRBJ2-7; D remains unclear. Germline lookup yields CDR1 SGDLS and CDR2 YYNGEE. The CDR3 is 12 residues long. V was trimmed by 3 bases and J by 3 bases, leaving 7 bases between them. DNA of the CDR3: TGTGCCAGCAGCGGGCCGGGCTACGAGCAGTACTTC. Amino acids: CASSGPGYEQYF.

The rearrangement links TRBV7-8 to TRBJ2-5, with TRBD1 matching over 7 bases. V lost 1 base, J lost 4 bases, and 6 bases stayed unmatched. Germline V gene data show CDR1 as SGHVS and CDR2 as FQNEAQ. The CDR3 is made up of 15 amino acids. CDR3 nucleotides: TGTGCCAGCAGCTTAGGGAGGACAGGTACAGAGACCCAGTACTTC. Its translation is CASSLGRTGTETQYF. The full variable domain, with the rest looked up from reference TRBV7-8 and TRBJ2-5, is GAGVSQSPRYKVAKRGQDVALRCDPISGHVSLFWYQQALGQGPEFLTYFQNEAQLDKSGLPSDRFFAERPEGSVSTLKIQRTQQEDSAVYLCASSLGRTGTETQYFGPGTRLLVL.

This rearrangement joins TRBV6-6 to TRBJ2-5, with D maybe TRBD1 (5 bases). The V end was cut by 10 bases, the J end by 2 bases, with 11 bases between. Germline V gene data show CDR1 as MNHNY and CDR2 as SVGAGI (reference sequence). This CDR3 region has 12 residues. CDR3 nucleotides: TGTGCCACTAGAGACAGTCAAGAGACCCAGTACTTC. Translating it yields CATRDSQETQYF.

CDR3 sequence (DNA): TGTGCCAGCAGTTTATGGGCTAGCGGGAGGGCTTACAATGAGCAGTTCTTC. It codes for CASSLWASGRAYNEQFF. The V gene is TRBV27, the J gene TRBJ2-1, with TRBD2 matching 12 bases. This CDR3 is built from 17 residues. The germline V gene encodes CDR1 MNHEY and CDR2 SMNVEV (reference sequence). Trimming at V came to 1 base and at J to 4 bases, leaving 5 bases not matched to a gene.